This is a list of T cell receptor beta chains from one sample in a study of shared clonotypes between healthy human individuals. This table comes from immunoSEQ multiplex PCR, and its TCRdb copy is limited to in-frame clones, with some not included. Of some 1 million clones detected, approximately 72% appear once; the ten largest clones hold 1.2% to 1.5%. What was sequenced was memory CD4+ T cells sorted from blood. The receptors originated from a man aged 18 to 30 in good health. Each CDR3 is given without its conserved first and last residue. A D gene is named only where the DNA matches it firmly.

TRBJ1-4 . TRBV6-5 ASSYDNSLSEKLF
TRBJ2-4 . TRBV6-5 ASSYSRGNIQY
TRBJ2-2 . TRBV7-8 ASSSNRAGELF
TRBJ2-7 TRBD1 TRBV19 ASSTTTPGTGAYQY
TRBJ2-7 . TRBV28 ASSRPGLFYEQY
TRBJ1-2 TRBD1 TRBV27 ASSLGQGGGYT
TRBJ1-2 . TRBV6-1 ASSPREGTRGYT
TRBJ2-3 . TRBV5-1 ASSTWGQGTDTQY
TRBJ2-3 TRBD2 TRBV29-1 SVADGGSSTDTQY
TRBJ2-1 . TRBV12-5 ASGLVPNLIEQF